The next 23 T cell receptor beta chains were all read from a single sample in a study of blood T cell repertoires in COVID-19. Assay: immunoSEQ multiplex PCR; the TCRdb copy retains only in-frame clones and omits some. The sample lists over 400,000 clones, 75% to 90% occurring once. The sequencing sample was made of PBMCs or T cells enriched from blood (not recorded which). Receptors were obtained from a woman aged 55-75 years who had recovered from COVID-19.

The chain combines TRBV23-1 with TRBJ1-2, with a possible D match to TRBD1 (6 bases). TRBV23-1 is annotated as an ORF whose role is uncertain. The length of the CDR3 is 16 residues. V was pared by 6 bases and J by 6 bases, with 23 bases between. This CDR3 reads CASRPLRGAPGDGYTF. CDR3 nucleotide sequence: TGCGCCAGCAGACCTCTCCGGGGGGCCCCCGGGGATGGCTACACCTTC.

The chain combines TRBV20-1 with TRBJ2-7; 8 bases fit TRBD1. The J segment lost 4 bases and the V segment lost 6 bases, leaving 8 bases of the junction unmatched. Germline V CDR1 and CDR2: DFQATT, SNEGSKA (reference sequence). This CDR3 contains 13 residues. This CDR3 is CSASQGARYEQYF. CDR3 DNA sequence: TGCAGTGCGAGTCAGGGGGCCAGGTACGAGCAGTACTTC.

The chain is built from TRBV5-1 and TRBJ1-3, with a possible D match to TRBD1 (6 bases). Trimming pared 4 bases from V and 0 bases from J, leaving 14 bases between. There are 16 residues in the CDR3. Per germline, CDR1 SGHRS and CDR2 YFSETQ. The CDR3 coding sequence is TGCGCCAGCAGCACCGGACAGACCCTCTCTGGAAACACCATATATTTT. Encoded protein: CASSTGQTLSGNTIYF. The whole variable domain, remainder taken from reference TRBV5-1 and TRBJ1-3, is KAGVTQTPRYLIKTRGQQVTLSCSPISGHRSVSWYQQTPGQGLQFLFEYFSETQRNKGNFPGRFSGRQFSNSRSEMNVSTLELGDSALYLCASSTGQTLSGNTIYFGEGSWLTVV.

This rearrangement joins TRBV6-2 or TRBV6-3 to TRBJ2-5; tentative D call: TRBD2 (6 bases). There are 12 residues in the CDR3. CDR1 and CDR2 (germline): MNHEY, SVGEGT. The V end was cut by 4 bases, the J end by 5 bases, with 8 bases between. This CDR3 reads CASSFSGETQYF. CDR3 bases: TGTGCCAGCAGTTTCAGCGGGGAGACCCAGTACTTC.

The V and J genes are TRBV15 and TRBJ1-5, with unresolved D. The CDR3 contains 14 residues. CDR1 is LNHNV and CDR2 is YYDKDF in the germline V gene (reference sequence). Deletions cut 1 base from V and 4 bases from J, with 8 bases between. CDR3 bases: TGTGCCACCAGCAGAGGTTCCCGGAATCAGCCCCAGCATTTT. Translation: CATSRGSRNQPQHF. The full variable domain, completed using reference TRBV15 and TRBJ1-5, is DAMVIQNPRYQVTQFGKPVTLSCSQTLNHNVMYWYQQKSSQAPKLLFHYYDKDFNNEADTPDNFQSRRPNTSFCFLDIRSPGLGDTAMYLCATSRGSRNQPQHFGDGTRLSIL.

This chain links TRBV4-2 with TRBJ1-2; the D is unclear. Germline V lookup: CDR1 LGHNA, CDR2 YNFKEQ. The V and J ends lost 0 bases and 7 bases respectively, with 6 bases between them. The CDR3 is made up of 12 amino acids. The CDR3 sequence: CASSQETSGYTF. CDR3 sequence (DNA): TGTGCCAGCAGCCAAGAGACAAGTGGCTACACCTTC.

A remark on this clone: One junction end disagrees with the germline gene, perhaps due to a read error. This sequence joins TRBV9 and TRBJ1-2; D might be TRBD1 (6 bases). CDR3 length: 16 amino acids. Germline V gives CDR1 SGDLS, CDR2 YYNGEE. CDR3 bases: TGTGCCAGCAGCCCACGACAGGATCCCACTAACTATGGCTACACCTTT. This encodes CASSPRQDPTNYGYTF.

The chain couples TRBV9 to TRBJ2-1, with 11 positions matching TRBD2. The CDR3 runs to 15 residues. Germline CDR1 and CDR2: SGDLS and YYNGEE. J was trimmed by 6 bases and V by 0 bases; bases with no gene match: 2. The CDR3 DNA sequence: TGTGCCAGCAGCGTAGGGCTAGCGGGGGGCAATGAGCAGTTCTTC. This gives the protein CASSVGLAGGNEQFF.

The genes are TRBV2 and TRBJ1-5, with D perhaps matching TRBD1 (6 bases). CDR1 is SNHLY, CDR2 FYNNEI, per germline. CDR3 size: 13 residues. V lost 8 bases and J lost 7, with 15 bases in between. The CDR3 DNA sequence: TGTGCCAGCGTCCGGACAGCAGGGCAGCCCCAGCATTTT. Translation: CASVRTAGQPQHF. The whole variable domain, filled in from reference TRBV2 and TRBJ1-5, reads EPEVTQTPSHQVTQMGQEVILRCVPISNHLYFYWYRQILGQKVEFLVSFYNNEISEKSEIFDDQFSVERPDGSNFTLKIRSTKLEDSAMYFCASVRTAGQPQHFGDGTRLSIL.

On this clone: The junction departs from germline at one end; a sequencing error may be responsible. CDR3 loop: CASSPLAGLSETQYF. The CDR3 coding sequence is TGTGCCAGCTCTCCACTAGCGGGGTTATCAGAGACCCAGTACTTC. J is TRBJ2-5 and V is TRBV18; TRBD2 agrees at 10 bases. CDR1 and CDR2 (germline): KGHSH, LQKENI. The CDR3 is made up of 15 amino acids.

The rearrangement links TRBV11-3 to TRBJ2-3, with 9 bases identical to TRBD1. Germline V gene data show CDR1 as SGHNT and CDR2 as YENEEA. V lost 4 bases and J lost 4; bases outside the gene matches: 3. CDR3 length equals 14 residues. Here the CDR3 DNA reads TGTGCCAGCAGCTCGGACAGGGGACCAGATACGCAGTATTTT. It encodes CASSSDRGPDTQYF.

This clone occurred once. This chain connects TRBV7-2 to TRBJ2-3; D remains unclear. Between the trimmed V and J ends, which lost 1 base and 3 bases, there was a span of 8 bases. The V gene's germline CDR1 is SGHTA and CDR2 FQGNSA. This CDR3 region has 14 residues. CDR3 nucleotide sequence: TGTGCCAGCAGCTTAGAGAGATGGACAGATACGCAGTATTTT. Translated: CASSLERWTDTQYF.

This chain joins TRBV4-1 and TRBJ1-2, with TRBD1 matching over 8 bases. The CDR3 is 14 amino acids. Germline loops: CDR1 MGHRA, CDR2 YSYEKL. V shed 3 bases, J shed 4 bases, and the junction held 4 bases outside the gene matches. The DNA for the CDR3 is TGCGCCAGCAGCCACGGGACAGGACTCTATGGCTACACCTTC. Protein: CASSHGTGLYGYTF.

The chain is built from TRBV5-5 and TRBJ2-5; possible D gene TRBD1, 5 bases. Deletions cut 3 bases from V and 1 base from J, with 10 bases between. The CDR3 is 14 residues long. In germline, CDR1 is SGHKS, CDR2 YYEKEE (reference sequence). CDR3 nucleotides: TGTGCCAGCAGCTGGGGCCAGGGCCAAGAGACCCAGTACTTC. This sequence encodes CASSWGQGQETQYF.

This chain links TRBV24-1 with TRBJ2-2; 8 nucleotides line up with TRBD2. The germline gives CDR1 KGHDR, CDR2 SFDVKD. The CDR3 loop spans 16 amino acids. J was trimmed by 5 bases and V by 7 bases; bases with no gene match: 11. The CDR3 DNA reads as TGTGCCACCAGGCAGGGACTAGGAGGGGGTACCGGGGAGCTGTTTTTT. Its protein product is CATRQGLGGGTGELFF.

This chain joins TRBV28 and TRBJ1-4; D remains ambiguous. Germline V gene lookup returns CDR1 MDHEN and CDR2 SYDVKM. Trimming shortened V by 8 bases and J by 8 bases, and 18 bases separated the two germline ends. The CDR3 length is 14 residues. CDR3: CASGLPYTGEKLFF. CDR3 nucleotide sequence: TGTGCCAGCGGGCTACCATATACGGGGGAAAAACTGTTTTTT.

The chain couples TRBV7-9 to TRBJ2-1, with D possibly being TRBD2 (6 bases). Looked up from germline, CDR1 is SEHNR and CDR2 is FQNEAQ (reference sequence). V lost 6 bases, J lost 10 bases, and 16 bases lay in between. The CDR3 runs 13 residues. The CDR3 sequence is CASSPRLALEQFF. Here the CDR3 DNA reads TGTGCCAGCAGTCCACGCCTAGCGTTAGAGCAGTTCTTC.

The CDR3, as DNA: TGCACCAGCAGCTCAATAGGCGGGACAGGGGAATCACCCCTCCACTTT. This translates into CTSSSIGGTGESPLHF. V is TRBV1 and J is TRBJ1-6; the table gives TRBD1 as D, unverified against the DNA. TRBV1 is shown as a pseudogene. The CDR3 covers 16 residues.

The chain employs TRBV7-9 and TRBJ2-1, with D possibly matching TRBD2 (5 bases). The V gene's germline CDR1 is SEHNR and CDR2 FQNEAQ (reference sequence). Trimming removed 1 base at V and 5 bases at J, with 9 bases between. CDR3 length equals 14 residues. The CDR3 region has the DNA TGTGCCAGCAGCTTAGTTGGAGGAAACAATGAGCAGTTCTTC. This translates into CASSLVGGNNEQFF.

This clone was recorded once. V is TRBV6-2 or TRBV6-3 and J is TRBJ1-2, with TRBD1 identical over 9 bases. Germline CDR1 is MNHEY and CDR2 is SVGEGT. J was trimmed by 7 bases and V by 2 bases; bases with no gene match: 5. CDR3 length: 14 residues. The CDR3 sequence: CASSYLQGAIGYTF. CDR3 coding DNA: TGTGCCAGCAGTTACCTACAGGGGGCGATTGGCTACACCTTC.

The DNA for the CDR3 is TGTGCCAGCAGCTCTGGCGGGAGTGCAGATACGCAGTATTTT. It is translated as CASSSGGSADTQYF. V and J are TRBV11-3 and TRBJ2-3; 7 bases agree with TRBD2. J gave up 4 bases and V 4 bases, and 5 bases lay outside the gene matches. There are 14 residues in the CDR3. Germline V gene data show CDR1 as SGHNT and CDR2 as YENEEA.

This chain connects TRBV2 to TRBJ2-3; tentative D call: TRBD2 (7 bases). CDR1 is SNHLY, CDR2 FYNNEI, per germline. The CDR3 loop spans 15 amino acids. The germline V and J ends were trimmed by 7 bases and 2 bases, with 16 bases remaining between them. This chain's CDR3 is CASTAEGGTTDTQYF. CDR3 nucleotide sequence: TGTGCCAGCACGGCCGAGGGGGGGACCACAGATACGCAGTATTTT. Filled out from reference TRBV2 and TRBJ2-3, the complete variable domain reads EPEVTQTPSHQVTQMGQEVILRCVPISNHLYFYWYRQILGQKVEFLVSFYNNEISEKSEIFDDQFSVERPDGSNFTLKIRSTKLEDSAMYFCASTAEGGTTDTQYFGPGTRLTVL.

The chain has TRBV5-6 and TRBJ1-2, with D possibly matching TRBD1 (5 bases). V was shortened by 4 bases and J by 4 bases, with 14 bases between the two germline ends. The CDR3 covers 14 residues. Germline values: CDR1 SGHDT, CDR2 YYEEEE. CDR3 in amino acids: CASSRNGGSYGYTF. The CDR3 DNA sequence: TGTGCCAGCAGCCGCAACGGGGGGAGCTATGGCTACACCTTC.